Listed here are 2 T cell receptor beta chains from one sample, sequenced in a study of blood T cell repertoires in COVID-19. The repertoire was sequenced with immunoSEQ multiplex PCR; TCRdb's copy has only in-frame clones and lacks some. The table shows approximately 110,000 clones, with 69% occurring only once. What was sequenced was peripheral blood. These TCRs come from a man aged 80 or over with acute or convalescent COVID-19.

The gene calls are TRBV7-9 and TRBJ2-1; 12 bases match TRBD2. V dropped 5 bases and J dropped 8; count of bases not matched to a gene: 7. CDR1 and CDR2 from the germline V gene are SEHNR and FQNEAQ (reference sequence). This CDR3 contains 15 residues. The CDR3 nucleotides read TGTGCCAGCAGCAAGCCGGGACTAGCGGGCTATGAGCAGTTCTTC. Translated: CASSKPGLAGYEQFF.

V usage is TRBV6-4 and J usage is TRBJ2-3; TRBD2 might be the D (7 bases). This CDR3 has 15 amino acids. In germline, CDR1 is MRHNA, CDR2 SNTAGT. Trimming shortened V by 2 bases and J by 4 bases, and 13 bases separated the two germline ends. CDR3 coding DNA: TGTGCCAGCAGTGACCGAGGGGGAGGGGCAGATACGCAGTATTTT. Amino acids: CASSDRGGGADTQYF.